The 20 T cell receptor beta chains in this list originate from one sample, sequenced in a study of B cell selection in AIRE deficiency. CD4+CD127+ cells were sorted as the conventional CD4 T cells. TCRdb's table, derived via immunoSEQ multiplex PCR, lists solely in-frame clones and lacks some. Of tens of thousands of clones in the sample, around 97% are singletons; the top ten hold around 0.33%. The sample consisted of conventional CD4+ T cells sorted from PBMCs. Receptors originate from a human donor with AIRE deficiency.

The chain carries TRBV18 and TRBJ1-3; D is unclear. Per germline, CDR1 KGHSH and CDR2 LQKENI. This CDR3 is built from 15 residues. Trimming stripped 2 bases from V and 0 bases from J, with 8 bases between. The CDR3 protein is CASSPGRNSGNTIYF. Written as DNA, the CDR3 is TGTGCCAGCTCACCAGGGCGGAACTCTGGAAACACCATATATTTT.

This chain links TRBV5-4 with TRBJ1-2; 10 nucleotides align to TRBD1. The CDR3 spans 15 residues. The germline V gene has CDR1 SGHNT and CDR2 YYREEE (reference sequence). The V gene end was trimmed by 3 bases and the J gene end by 7 bases; junction bases not matched to a gene: 9. This CDR3 reads CASSSPDRGLGGYTF. The CDR3 nucleotides are TGTGCCAGCAGCTCTCCCGACAGGGGGCTCGGTGGCTACACCTTC.

This rearrangement joins TRBV29-1 to TRBJ1-1; no firm D call. V lost 7 bases, J lost 1 base, and 10 bases lay in between. The CDR3 runs 12 residues. The V gene's germline CDR1 is SQVTM and CDR2 ANQGSEA. The CDR3 sequence: CSARPGNTEAFF. In DNA form, the CDR3 reads TGCAGCGCCCGACCGGGGAACACTGAAGCTTTCTTT.

This clone has a single count. This rearrangement joins TRBV7-9 to TRBJ1-3; no clear D. The germline CDR1 and CDR2 sequences are SEHNR and FQNEAQ (reference sequence). Trimming took off 1 base at V and 1 base at J, with 2 bases between the two ends. The CDR3 has 13 residues. CDR3 amino acids: CASSLGSGNTIYF. As DNA, the CDR3 is TGTGCCAGCAGCTTAGGTTCTGGAAACACCATATATTTT.

CDR3 nucleotides: TGTGCCAGCAGCTCTAACAGGGGGGTCGAAAAACTGTTTTTT. It yields the protein CASSSNRGVEKLFF. The rearrangement uses TRBV7-9 and TRBJ1-4; TRBD1 matches at 8 bases. This CDR3 comprises 14 residues. The V and J ends lost 4 bases and 8 bases, in that order; junction bases with no gene match: 6. Germline CDR1 reads SEHNR; CDR2 reads FQNEAQ (reference sequence). Full variable domain (rest looked up from reference TRBV7-9 and TRBJ1-4): DTGVSQNPRHKITKRGQNVTFRCDPISEHNRLYWYRQTLGQGPEFLTYFQNEAQLEKSRLLSDRFSAERPKGSFSTLEIQRTEQGDSAMYLCASSSNRGVEKLFFGSGTQLSVL.

J is TRBJ2-7 and V is TRBV13, with no clear D. Germline values: CDR1 PRHDT, CDR2 FYEKMQ (reference sequence). Trimming removed 3 bases from V and 2 bases from J, with 11 bases in between. The CDR3 totals 14 residues. The CDR3 DNA sequence: TGTGCCAGCAGCTTCTGGGGTCCGCCCTACGAGCAGTACTTC. This gives the protein CASSFWGPPYEQYF.

This clone was seen only once. V usage is TRBV4-3 and J usage is TRBJ1-3, with D possibly matching TRBD1 (6 bases). V was shortened by 1 base and J by 4 bases, with 17 bases between the two germline ends. This CDR3 spans 17 amino acids. Germline V CDR1 and CDR2: LGHNA, YSLEER. The CDR3 is CASSQVRDTFSGNTIYF. In nucleotides, the CDR3 is TGCGCCAGCAGCCAAGTCCGGGACACCTTTAGCGGAAACACCATATATTTT.

This chain joins TRBV7-2 and TRBJ2-7; TRBD2 is a possible D gene (6 bases). Trimming left V 3 bases short and J 7 bases short, with 7 bases between. The germline CDR1 and CDR2 sequences are SGHTA and FQGNSA. The CDR3 is 11 residues long. The CDR3 DNA is TGTGCCAGCAGCTTCGGGGGTGAGCAGTACTTC. Amino acids: CASSFGGEQYF.

This chain connects TRBV19 to TRBJ1-5, with D unclear. Deletions cut 5 bases from V and 5 bases from J, with 7 bases between. CDR1 and CDR2 (germline): LNHDA, SQIVND (reference sequence). This CDR3 is built from 12 residues. The CDR3 sequence is CASSVYHQPQHF. The CDR3, as DNA: TGTGCCAGTAGTGTGTATCATCAGCCCCAGCATTTT.

This chain connects TRBV28 to TRBJ1-1; D is possibly TRBD1 (6 bases). The ends were cut back, 2 bases at V and 1 base at J, with 11 bases in the middle. CDR1 and CDR2 (germline): MDHEN, SYDVKM. The CDR3 has 15 amino acids. The CDR3: CASSLGGHRNTEAFF. As DNA, the CDR3 is TGTGCCAGCAGTTTAGGGGGACACCGGAACACTGAAGCTTTCTTT.

The chain has TRBV4-1 and TRBJ2-7, with a weak D call TRBD1 (6 bases). V lost 2 bases and J lost 4, with 15 bases in between. Germline values: CDR1 MGHRA, CDR2 YSYEKL. This CDR3 has 15 residues. For the CDR3, the DNA is TGCGCCAGCAGCCAATTAGACAGGATGGGGTACGAGCAGTACTTC. Protein product: CASSQLDRMGYEQYF.

To note about this clone: A junction boundary mismatches the germline segment, possibly from a read error. The chain is built from TRBV7-6 and TRBJ2-3, with 8 bases aligning to TRBD2. Germline V CDR1 and CDR2: SGHVS, FNYEAQ. This CDR3 spans 19 amino acids. The DNA of the CDR3 is TGTGCCAGCAGCTTAGCACCGGGATGGTCTGCGGGAGGCACGGATACGCAGTATTTT. Its translation: CASSLAPGWSAGGTDTQYF.

Written as DNA, the CDR3 is TGCGCCAGCAGCTGGGGACAGGGCGCAGGCTACACCTTC. Protein product: CASSWGQGAGYTF. The rearrangement links TRBV5-1 to TRBJ1-2, with TRBD1 matching over 9 bases. V lost 3 bases, J lost 8 bases, and 5 bases stayed unmatched. Germline V gene sequence: CDR1 SGHRS, CDR2 YFSETQ. This CDR3 spans 13 amino acids.

CDR3 sequence reads: CASSPTRQGSYNEQFF. CDR3 bases: TGCGCCAGCAGCCCCACCCGACAGGGGTCCTACAATGAGCAGTTCTTC. This sequence joins TRBV5-1 and TRBJ2-1, with TRBD1 matching over 8 bases. This CDR3 is built from 16 residues. V lost 4 bases and J lost 1; bases outside the gene matches: 7. Per germline, CDR1 SGHRS and CDR2 YFSETQ.

The chain combines TRBV5-1 with TRBJ2-3; the D is unclear. V was clipped by 5 bases and J by 5 bases, with 12 bases between them. The CDR3 contains 13 residues. Germline V gene sequence: CDR1 SGHRS, CDR2 YFSETQ. The CDR3, as DNA: TGCGCCAGCAGAAATACCCCGGGAGATACGCAGTATTTT. It is translated as CASRNTPGDTQYF.

The rearrangement uses TRBV9 and TRBJ1-5, with no clear D. The germline V gene has CDR1 SGDLS and CDR2 YYNGEE. This CDR3 has 14 residues. The V end lost 3 bases, the J end lost 5 bases, and 12 bases lay between the germline ends. The CDR3 sequence: CASSEGGFYQPQHF. CDR3 DNA sequence: TGTGCCAGCAGCGAGGGCGGATTTTATCAGCCCCAGCATTTT.

This rearrangement joins TRBV7-3 to TRBJ2-1; 7 nucleotides agree with TRBD2. The V gene end was trimmed by 7 bases and the J gene end by 6 bases; junction bases not matched to a gene: 6. This CDR3 is 13 amino acids long. CDR1 SGHTA and CDR2 FQGTGA come from the germline V gene. The CDR3: CASTWGRGNEQFF. The CDR3, as DNA: TGTGCCAGCACCTGGGGGAGGGGCAATGAGCAGTTCTTC. Using reference TRBV7-3 and TRBJ2-1 for the parts outside the CDR3, the full variable domain is GAGVSQTPSNKVTEKGKYVELRCDPISGHTALYWYRQSLGQGPEFLIYFQGTGAADDSGLPNDRFFAVRPEGSVSTLKIQRTERGDSAVYLCASTWGRGNEQFFGPGTRLTVL.

The gene calls are TRBV7-8 and TRBJ2-7; TRBD2 matches 14 bases. V trimming: 4 bases; J trimming: 0 bases; junction bases outside the gene matches: 5. Germline values: CDR1 SGHVS, CDR2 FQNEAQ. This CDR3 has 17 amino acids. CDR3 residues: CASSSTSGRAGSYEQYF. CDR3 DNA: TGTGCCAGCAGCTCGACTAGCGGGAGGGCCGGCTCCTACGAGCAGTACTTC.

V is TRBV7-9 and J is TRBJ2-1; 8 nucleotides match TRBD1. This CDR3 has 13 amino acids. V trimming: 4 bases; J trimming: 9 bases; junction bases outside the gene matches: 5. The germline V gene encodes CDR1 SEHNR and CDR2 FQNEAQ (reference sequence). CDR3 region: CASSSSQGGEQFF. The DNA for the CDR3 is TGTGCCAGCAGCTCGTCACAGGGGGGTGAGCAGTTCTTC.

The V and J genes are TRBV6-6 and TRBJ1-4; TRBD1 might be the D (5 bases). CDR1 and CDR2 from the germline V gene are MNHNY and SVGAGI (reference sequence). The CDR3 totals 15 residues. The germline V and J ends were trimmed by 5 bases and 7 bases, with 17 bases remaining between them. This CDR3 is CASSDPTATSEKLFF. In DNA, the CDR3 is TGTGCCAGCAGTGACCCGACAGCGACCAGTGAAAAACTGTTTTTT.